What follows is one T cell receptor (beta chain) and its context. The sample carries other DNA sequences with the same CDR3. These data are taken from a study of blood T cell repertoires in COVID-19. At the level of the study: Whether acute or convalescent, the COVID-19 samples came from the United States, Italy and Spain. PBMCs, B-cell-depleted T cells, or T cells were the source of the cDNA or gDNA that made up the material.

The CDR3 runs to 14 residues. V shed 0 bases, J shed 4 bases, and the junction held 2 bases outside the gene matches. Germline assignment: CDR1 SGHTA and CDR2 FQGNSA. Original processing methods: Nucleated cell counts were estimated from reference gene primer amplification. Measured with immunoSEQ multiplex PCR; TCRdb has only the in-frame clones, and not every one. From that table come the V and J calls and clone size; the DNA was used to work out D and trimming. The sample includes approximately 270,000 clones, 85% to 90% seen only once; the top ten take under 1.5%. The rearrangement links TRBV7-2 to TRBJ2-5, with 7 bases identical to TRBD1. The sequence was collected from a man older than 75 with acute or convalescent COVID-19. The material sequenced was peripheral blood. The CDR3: CASSLAGGGETQYF. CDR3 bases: TGTGCCAGCAGCTTAGCAGGGGGCGGAGAGACCCAGTACTTC.